This T cell receptor (beta chain) was retrieved from a study of regulatory T cells in long-lasting Graves disease (dated by TCRdb to 2020 to 2023). Notes on the research overall: Persistent Graves' disease was defined as persistently positive TSH receptor autoantibodies together with antithyroid drug treatment for over 5 years. A total of 35 or so samples were covered by TCR sequencing, comprising approximately 13 persistent and roughly 20 newly diagnosed Graves' disease patients. Patients with persistent Graves' disease were compared with patients with newly diagnosed Graves' disease using TCR sequencing and RNA sequencing of peripheral blood. The study was conducted in China and was registered as a clinical trial. Antithyroid drugs had been taken for ten to twelve years on average by persistent Graves' disease patients in the clinical cohort.

Inclusive of the bounding cysteine and phenylalanine, the CDR3 is 13 residues long. Just the 39-base CDR3 DNA is kept, in frame starting at base 1. CDR1 and CDR2 are read off the germline V gene as SGHTA and FQGTGA. With regard to this clonotype: Which antigen it targets is not known. This may come from a read error, since a much larger clone is one base off.

To prepare the library, multiplex PCR was applied. For sequencing, an Illumina HiSeq 4000 was employed. TCR beta libraries were built with iRepertoire HTBI primers and Arm-PCR amplification of CDR3 regions. PCR products were gel purified before sequencing. Per the original workflow: A total of roughly 65 TRBV and 14 TRBJ segments were identified across samples and were used for gene usage analysis of CDR3 amino acid clonotypes. COPE and FqMerger were used to merge the filtered high-quality paired reads into contigs. BLAST was used to align contigs to the IMGT TRBV, TRBD and TRBJ reference genes, and CDR3 was defined following IMGT. Clonotypes above 0.1% frequency were classified as highly expanded clones. Shannon entropy served as the measure of repertoire diversity, while the Gini coefficient captured V-J evenness. A clonotype found in more than one individual was treated as public. The public sequencing data were trimmed at Q25 with fastp and processed into clonotypes with MiXCR by TCRdb, which kept only in-frame beta chains. One record per CDR3 amino acid sequence lists the most common genes and DNA. None of the V and J calls come from the authors' own analysis; TCRdb made them. This sample holds some 420,000 distinct CDR3 sequences; 22% were observed only once. Clones ranked in the top ten supply about 12% of the sample.

Broader findings and caveats from the paper: The authors noted that the small sample size was a limitation that may lower accuracy. Only peripheral blood was studied, because thyroid tissue, the primary lesion, was inaccessible. A larger number of public clonotypes was shared among persistent patients (fewer than 3,000) than among newly diagnosed patients (over 850). Sequencing and analysis were restricted to the TCR beta chain. Preferential use of TRBV28, TRBJ1-2 and TRBJ2-5 was observed in persistent disease, whereas TRBV20-1 and TRBJ2-1 were favored in newly diagnosed disease. Compared with newly diagnosed patients, patients with persistent Graves' disease had lower TCR Shannon entropy and fewer highly expanded clones, which suggests clonal expansion.

In light of the paper, this sample's time point label describes: persistent/refractory GD, antithyroid drugs over 5 years with positive TRAb. RNA was extracted from PBMCs in TRIzol for both TCR sequencing and RNA sequencing. The diagnosis of Graves' disease followed American Thyroid Association guidelines. The patients came from an endocrinology department in Xi'an, China. Each patient gave approximately 10 milliliters of peripheral blood, collected in an EDTA anticoagulant tube. PBMCs were isolated by Ficoll Paque Plus density gradient separation without further T cell sorting. RNA quality was checked with an Agilent 2100 Bioanalyzer and agarose gel, and concentration with a NanoDrop 2000.

This receptor was taken from a female donor with Graves disease. The chain is encoded by TRBV7-3 joined to TRBJ1-2; the D gene is perhaps TRBD1, from 6 matching bases. Sequences were derived from peripheral blood mononuclear cells (PBMCs), sampled when the disease was refractory, from a patient treated with antithyroid drugs. The bases read TGTGCCAGCAGCCAGACACAGGGCGGTGGCTGCACCTTC. Its translation is CASSQTQGGGCTF.